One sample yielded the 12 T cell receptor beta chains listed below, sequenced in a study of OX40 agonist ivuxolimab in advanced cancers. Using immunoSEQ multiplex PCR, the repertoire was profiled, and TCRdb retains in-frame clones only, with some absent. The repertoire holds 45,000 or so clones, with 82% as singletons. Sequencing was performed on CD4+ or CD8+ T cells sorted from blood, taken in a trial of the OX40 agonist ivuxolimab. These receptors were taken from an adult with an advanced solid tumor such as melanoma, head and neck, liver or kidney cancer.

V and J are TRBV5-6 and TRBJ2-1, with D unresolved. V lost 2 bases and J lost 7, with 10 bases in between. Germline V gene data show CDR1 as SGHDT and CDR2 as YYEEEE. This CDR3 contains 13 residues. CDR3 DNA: TGTGCCAGCAGCTTCCAAACGGAAAATGAGCAGTTCTTC. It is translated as CASSFQTENEQFF.

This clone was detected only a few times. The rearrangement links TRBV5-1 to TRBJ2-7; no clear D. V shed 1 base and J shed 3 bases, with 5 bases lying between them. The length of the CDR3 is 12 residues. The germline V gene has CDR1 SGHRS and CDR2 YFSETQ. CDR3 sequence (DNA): TGCGCCAGCAGCTTGAATGACTACGAGCAGTACTTC. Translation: CASSLNDYEQYF. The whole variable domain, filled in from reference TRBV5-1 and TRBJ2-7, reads KAGVTQTPRYLIKTRGQQVTLSCSPISGHRSVSWYQQTPGQGLQFLFEYFSETQRNKGNFPGRFSGRQFSNSRSEMNVSTLELGDSALYLCASSLNDYEQYFGPGTRLTVT.

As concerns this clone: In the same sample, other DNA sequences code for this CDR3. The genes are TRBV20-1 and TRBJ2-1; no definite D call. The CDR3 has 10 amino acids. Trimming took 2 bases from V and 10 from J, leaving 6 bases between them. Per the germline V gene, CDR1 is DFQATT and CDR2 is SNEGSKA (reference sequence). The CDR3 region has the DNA TGCAGTGCTAGAAGAGAGGAGCAGTTCTTC. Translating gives CSARREEQFF.

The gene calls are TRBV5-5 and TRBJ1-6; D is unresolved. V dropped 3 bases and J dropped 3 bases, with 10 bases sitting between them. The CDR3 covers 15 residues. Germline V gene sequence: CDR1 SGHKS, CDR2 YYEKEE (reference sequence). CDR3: CASSSTGDYNSPLHF. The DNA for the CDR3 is TGTGCCAGCAGCTCCACGGGTGACTATAATTCACCCCTCCACTTT.

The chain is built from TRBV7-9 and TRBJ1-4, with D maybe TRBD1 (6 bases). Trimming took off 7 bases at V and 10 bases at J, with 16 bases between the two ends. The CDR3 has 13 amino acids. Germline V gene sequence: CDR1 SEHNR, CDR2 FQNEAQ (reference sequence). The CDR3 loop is CASTPGDQGKLFF. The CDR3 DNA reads TGTGCCAGCACCCCAGGGGATCAAGGAAAACTGTTTTTT.

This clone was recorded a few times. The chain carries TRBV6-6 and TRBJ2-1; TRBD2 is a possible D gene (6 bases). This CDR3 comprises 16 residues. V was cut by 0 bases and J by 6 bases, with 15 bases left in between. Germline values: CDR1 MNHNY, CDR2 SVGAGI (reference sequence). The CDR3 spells CASSYSRDPPSNEQFF. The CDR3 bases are TGTGCCAGCAGTTACTCGCGGGACCCCCCCAGCAATGAGCAGTTCTTC.

CDR3 residues: CASSSHRRTNEKLFF. The CDR3, as DNA: TGTGCCAGCAGTTCCCACAGGCGGACTAATGAAAAACTGTTTTTT. This chain connects TRBV6-6 to TRBJ1-4, with a tentative D call TRBD1 (5 bases). Per germline, CDR1 MNHNY and CDR2 SVGAGI (reference sequence). Trimming removed 4 bases at V and 2 bases at J, with 11 bases between. The CDR3 loop spans 15 amino acids.

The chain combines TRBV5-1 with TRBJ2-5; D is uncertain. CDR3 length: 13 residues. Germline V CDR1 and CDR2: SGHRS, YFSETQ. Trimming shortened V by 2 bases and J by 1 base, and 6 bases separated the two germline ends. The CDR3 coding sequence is TGCGCCAGCAGCTTATGGGTCCAAGAGACCCAGTACTTC. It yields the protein CASSLWVQETQYF.

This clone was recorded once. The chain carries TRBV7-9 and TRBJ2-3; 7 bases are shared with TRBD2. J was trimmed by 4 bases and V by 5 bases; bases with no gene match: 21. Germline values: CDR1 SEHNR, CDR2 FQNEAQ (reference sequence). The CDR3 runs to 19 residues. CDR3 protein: CASSTPTGASGTKADTQYF. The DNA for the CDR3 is TGTGCCAGCAGCACACCCACCGGGGCTAGCGGAACGAAGGCAGATACGCAGTATTTT.

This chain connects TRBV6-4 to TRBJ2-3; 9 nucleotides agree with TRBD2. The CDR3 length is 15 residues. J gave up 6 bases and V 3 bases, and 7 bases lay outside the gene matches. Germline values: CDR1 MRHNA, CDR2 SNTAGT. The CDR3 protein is CASSDLAGGRDTQYF. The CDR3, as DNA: TGTGCCAGCAGTGATCTTGCGGGGGGGCGTGATACGCAGTATTTT.

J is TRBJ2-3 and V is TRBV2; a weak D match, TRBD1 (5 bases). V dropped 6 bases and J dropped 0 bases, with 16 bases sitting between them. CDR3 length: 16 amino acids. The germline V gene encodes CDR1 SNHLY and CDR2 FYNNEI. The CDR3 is CASRDRLRRSTDTQYF. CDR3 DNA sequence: TGTGCCAGCAGAGACAGATTACGTAGAAGCACAGATACGCAGTATTTT. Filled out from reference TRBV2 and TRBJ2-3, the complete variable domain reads EPEVTQTPSHQVTQMGQEVILRCVPISNHLYFYWYRQILGQKVEFLVSFYNNEISEKSEIFDDQFSVERPDGSNFTLKIRSTKLEDSAMYFCASRDRLRRSTDTQYFGPGTRLTVL.

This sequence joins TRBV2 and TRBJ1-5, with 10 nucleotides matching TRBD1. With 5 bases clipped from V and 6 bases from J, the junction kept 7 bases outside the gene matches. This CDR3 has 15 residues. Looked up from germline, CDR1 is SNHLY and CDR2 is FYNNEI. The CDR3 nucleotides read TGTGCCAGCAGTCCAGGGACAGGGGAGGTTCAGCCCCAGCATTTT. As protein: CASSPGTGEVQPQHF. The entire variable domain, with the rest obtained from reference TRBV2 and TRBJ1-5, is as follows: EPEVTQTPSHQVTQMGQEVILRCVPISNHLYFYWYRQILGQKVEFLVSFYNNEISEKSEIFDDQFSVERPDGSNFTLKIRSTKLEDSAMYFCASSPGTGEVQPQHFGDGTRLSIL.